Only a few counts were recorded for the clone carrying this TCR beta chain. CDR1 and CDR2 (germline): MNHEY, SMNVEV (reference sequence). Trimming pared 2 bases from V and 7 bases from J, leaving 12 bases between. This CDR3 comprises 15 residues. These data come from a study of response to subunit inactivated influenza vaccine. TCRdb re-called the RT-PCR reads through MiXCR, storing one row per CDR3 protein. This sample carries more than 500,000 distinct CDR3 sequences, approximately 11% of them seen once, and the ten largest clones take more than 9.5%. This same sample was also taken into another study, of T cells expressing NK-cell markers. That study reports: Production of TCR beta cDNA relied on 5'RACE template switching with UMIs. Repertoire data for TCR beta were derived from sorted T cells (CD3+CD56+NKG2C+, CD3+CD56+NKG2C- and CD3+CD56-NKG2C+). Sequencing covered eight donors, seven HCMV-seropositive and one seronegative. Dominant NKG2C+ clonotypes accounted for roughly 1.0-8% of CD8+ T cells in about 6 donors.

Material: PBMCs from blood, obtained on the day of vaccination. The chain couples TRBV27 to TRBJ1-6; D is unresolved. The source of this sequence is a man aged 45-60 years who received an inactivated influenza vaccine. DNA of the CDR3: TGTGCCAGCAGTTTAAAGGGATGGTACAATTCACCCCTCCACTTT. As protein: CASSLKGWYNSPLHF.